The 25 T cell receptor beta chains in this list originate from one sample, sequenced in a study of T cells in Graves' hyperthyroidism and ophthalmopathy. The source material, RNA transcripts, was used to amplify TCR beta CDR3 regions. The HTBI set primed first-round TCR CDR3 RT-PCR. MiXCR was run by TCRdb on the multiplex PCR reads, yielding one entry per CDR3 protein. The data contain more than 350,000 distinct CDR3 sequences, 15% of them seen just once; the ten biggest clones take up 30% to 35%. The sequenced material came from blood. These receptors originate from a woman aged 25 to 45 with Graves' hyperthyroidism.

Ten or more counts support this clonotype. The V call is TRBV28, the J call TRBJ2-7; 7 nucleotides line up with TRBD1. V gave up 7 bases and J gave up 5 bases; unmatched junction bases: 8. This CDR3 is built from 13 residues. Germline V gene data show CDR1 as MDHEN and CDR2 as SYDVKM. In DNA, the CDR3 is TGTGCCAGCACCAGACAGGGTATAAACGAGCAGTACTTC. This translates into CASTRQGINEQYF.

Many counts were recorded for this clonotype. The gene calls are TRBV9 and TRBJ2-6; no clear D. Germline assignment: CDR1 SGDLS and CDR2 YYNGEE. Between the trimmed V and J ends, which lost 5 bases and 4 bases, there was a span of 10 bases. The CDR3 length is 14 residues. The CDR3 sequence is CASSRKVGANVLTF. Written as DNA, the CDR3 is TGTGCCAGCAGTCGAAAGGTGGGGGCCAACGTCCTGACTTTC.

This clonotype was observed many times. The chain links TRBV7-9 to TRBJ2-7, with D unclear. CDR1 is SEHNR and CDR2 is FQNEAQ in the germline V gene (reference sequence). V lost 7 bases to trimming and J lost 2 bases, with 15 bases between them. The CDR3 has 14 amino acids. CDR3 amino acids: CASTHPGLPYEQYF. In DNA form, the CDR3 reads TGTGCCAGCACCCACCCCGGGCTGCCCTACGAGCAGTACTTC.

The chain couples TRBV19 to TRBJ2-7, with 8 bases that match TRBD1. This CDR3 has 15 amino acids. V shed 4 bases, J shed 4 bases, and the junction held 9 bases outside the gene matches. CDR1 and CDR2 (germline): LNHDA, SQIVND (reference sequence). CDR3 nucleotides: TGTGCCAGTAGTACCTGGACAGGGAAGGCTTACGAGCAGTACTTC. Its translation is CASSTWTGKAYEQYF.

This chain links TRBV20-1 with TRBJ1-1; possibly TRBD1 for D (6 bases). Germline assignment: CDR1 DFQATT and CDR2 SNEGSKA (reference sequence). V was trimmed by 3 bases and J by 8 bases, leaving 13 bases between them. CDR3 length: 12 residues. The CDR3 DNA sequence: TGCAGTGCTAGCCGAACAGGGCCCGAAGCTTTCTTT. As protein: CSASRTGPEAFF.

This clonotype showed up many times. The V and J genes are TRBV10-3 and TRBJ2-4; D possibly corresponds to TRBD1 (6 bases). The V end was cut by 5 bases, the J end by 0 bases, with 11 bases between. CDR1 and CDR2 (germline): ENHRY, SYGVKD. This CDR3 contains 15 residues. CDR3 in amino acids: CAISRTEGAKNIQYF. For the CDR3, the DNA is TGTGCCATCAGTCGGACAGAAGGAGCCAAAAACATTCAGTACTTC.

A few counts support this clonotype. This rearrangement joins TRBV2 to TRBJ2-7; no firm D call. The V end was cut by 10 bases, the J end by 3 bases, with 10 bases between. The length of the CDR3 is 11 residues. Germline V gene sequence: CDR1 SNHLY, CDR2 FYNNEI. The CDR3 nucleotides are TGTGCCACCGCTGGCTACTACGAGCAGTACTTC. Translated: CATAGYYEQYF.

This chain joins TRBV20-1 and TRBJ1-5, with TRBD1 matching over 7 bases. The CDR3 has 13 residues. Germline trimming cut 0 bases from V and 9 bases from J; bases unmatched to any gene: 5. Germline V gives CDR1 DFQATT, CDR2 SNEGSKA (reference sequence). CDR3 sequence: CSARDDRERPQHF. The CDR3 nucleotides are TGCAGTGCTAGAGATGACAGGGAACGGCCCCAGCATTTT.

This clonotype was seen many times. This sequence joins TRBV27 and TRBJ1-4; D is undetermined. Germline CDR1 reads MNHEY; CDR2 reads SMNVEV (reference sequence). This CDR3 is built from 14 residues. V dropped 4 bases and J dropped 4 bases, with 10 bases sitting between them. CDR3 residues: CASSSHTVNEKLFF. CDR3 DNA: TGTGCCAGCAGTTCGCACACGGTTAATGAAAAACTGTTTTTT.

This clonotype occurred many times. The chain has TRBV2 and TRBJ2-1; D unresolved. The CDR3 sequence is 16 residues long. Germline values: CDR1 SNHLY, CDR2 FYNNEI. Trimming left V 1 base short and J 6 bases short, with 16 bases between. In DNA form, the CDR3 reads TGTGCCAGCAGTGAAGTACGACCCCTCTCTTTCAATGAGCAGTTCTTC. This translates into CASSEVRPLSFNEQFF.

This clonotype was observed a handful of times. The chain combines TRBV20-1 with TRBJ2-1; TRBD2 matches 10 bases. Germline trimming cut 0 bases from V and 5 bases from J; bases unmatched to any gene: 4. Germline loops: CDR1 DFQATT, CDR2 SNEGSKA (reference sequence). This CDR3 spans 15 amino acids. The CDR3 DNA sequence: TGCAGTGCTAGAGAAACTAGCGGGAAAGACAATGAGCAGTTCTTC. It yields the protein CSARETSGKDNEQFF.

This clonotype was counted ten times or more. The CDR3 bases are TGTGCCAGCAACGCAGGGGGCGGCTATGGCTACACCTTC. It encodes CASNAGGGYGYTF. The chain has TRBV3-1 and TRBJ1-2, with 8 bases matching TRBD1. The J segment lost 4 bases and the V segment lost 7 bases, leaving 5 bases of the junction unmatched. CDR1 is LGHDT and CDR2 is YNNKEL in the germline V gene (reference sequence). This CDR3 region has 13 residues.

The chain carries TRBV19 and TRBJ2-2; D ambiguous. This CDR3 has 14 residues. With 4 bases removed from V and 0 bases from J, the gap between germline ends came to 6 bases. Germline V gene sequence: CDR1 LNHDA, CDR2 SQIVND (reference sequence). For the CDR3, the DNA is TGTGCCAGTAGTAAGACGGCGAACACCGGGGAGCTGTTTTTT. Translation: CASSKTANTGELFF.

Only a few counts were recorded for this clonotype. CDR3 DNA: TGTGCCACGGGTACTGGCTACACCTTC. Protein: CATGTGYTF. V is TRBV28 and J is TRBJ1-2; D unclear. The length of the CDR3 is 9 residues. V gave up 10 bases and J gave up 7 bases, with 7 bases separating them. Germline CDR1 reads MDHEN; CDR2 reads SYDVKM.

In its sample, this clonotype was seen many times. The CDR3 is CASSSGRLTEAFF. The CDR3 DNA follows: TGTGCCAGCAGCTCCGGACGGCTCACTGAAGCTTTCTTT. This chain uses TRBV13 with TRBJ1-1; D is uncertain. The CDR3 is 13 residues long. The V gene's germline CDR1 is PRHDT and CDR2 FYEKMQ (reference sequence). V shed 4 bases and J shed 4 bases, with 10 bases lying between them.

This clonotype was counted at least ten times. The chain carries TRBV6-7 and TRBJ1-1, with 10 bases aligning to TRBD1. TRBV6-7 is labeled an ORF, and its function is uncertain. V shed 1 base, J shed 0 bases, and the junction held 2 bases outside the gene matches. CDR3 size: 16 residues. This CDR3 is CASSYWDRGLNTEAFF. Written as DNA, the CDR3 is TGTGCCAGCAGTTACTGGGACAGGGGCTTGAACACTGAAGCTTTCTTT.

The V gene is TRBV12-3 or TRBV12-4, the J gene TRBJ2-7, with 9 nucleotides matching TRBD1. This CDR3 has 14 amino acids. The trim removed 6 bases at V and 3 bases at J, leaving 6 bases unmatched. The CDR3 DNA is TGTGCCAGCAGAAACCGGGACAGGGACTACGAGCAGTACTTC. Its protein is CASRNRDRDYEQYF.

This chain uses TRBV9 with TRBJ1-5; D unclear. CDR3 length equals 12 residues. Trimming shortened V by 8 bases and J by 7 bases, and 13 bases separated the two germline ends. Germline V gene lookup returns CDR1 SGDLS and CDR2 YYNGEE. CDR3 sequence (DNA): TGTGCCAGAGGAGGAGGGATACAGCCCCAGCATTTT. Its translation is CARGGGIQPQHF.

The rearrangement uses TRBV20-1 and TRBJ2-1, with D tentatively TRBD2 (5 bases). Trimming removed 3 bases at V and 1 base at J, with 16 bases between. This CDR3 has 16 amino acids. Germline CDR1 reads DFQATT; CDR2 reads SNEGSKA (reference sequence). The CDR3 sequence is CSARDFGSTSYNEQFF. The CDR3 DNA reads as TGCAGTGCTAGGGACTTTGGGAGTACGTCCTACAATGAGCAGTTCTTC.

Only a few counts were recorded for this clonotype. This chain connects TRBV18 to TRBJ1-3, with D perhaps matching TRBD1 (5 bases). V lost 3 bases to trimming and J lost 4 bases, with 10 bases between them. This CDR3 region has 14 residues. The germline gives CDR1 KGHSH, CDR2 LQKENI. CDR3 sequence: CASSPTRVGNTIYF. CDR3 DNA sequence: TGTGCCAGCTCACCGACCAGGGTAGGAAACACCATATATTTT.

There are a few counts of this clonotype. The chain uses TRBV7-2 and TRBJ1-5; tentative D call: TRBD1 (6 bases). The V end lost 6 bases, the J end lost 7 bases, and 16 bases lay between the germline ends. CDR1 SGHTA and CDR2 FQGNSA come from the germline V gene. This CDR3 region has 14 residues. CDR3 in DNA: TGTGCCAGCAGTCCCAGCAGGGGCGACCAGCCCCAGCATTTT. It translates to CASSPSRGDQPQHF.

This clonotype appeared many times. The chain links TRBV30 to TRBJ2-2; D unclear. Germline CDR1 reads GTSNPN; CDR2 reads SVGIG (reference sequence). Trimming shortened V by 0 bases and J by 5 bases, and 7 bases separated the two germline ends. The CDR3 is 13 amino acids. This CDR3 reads CAWSVQGTGELFF. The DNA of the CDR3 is TGTGCCTGGAGTGTACAAGGTACCGGGGAGCTGTTTTTT.

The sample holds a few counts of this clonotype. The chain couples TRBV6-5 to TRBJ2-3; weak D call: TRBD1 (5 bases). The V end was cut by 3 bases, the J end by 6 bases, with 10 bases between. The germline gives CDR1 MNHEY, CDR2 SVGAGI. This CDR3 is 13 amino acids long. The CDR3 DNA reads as TGTGCCAGCAGTTATCGGAGACAGGATACGCAGTATTTT. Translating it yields CASSYRRQDTQYF.

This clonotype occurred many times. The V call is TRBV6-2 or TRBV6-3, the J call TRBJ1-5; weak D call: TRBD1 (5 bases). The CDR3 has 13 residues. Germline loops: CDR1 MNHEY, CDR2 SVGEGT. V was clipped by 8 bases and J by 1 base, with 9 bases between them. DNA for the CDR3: TGTGCCAGCTTCGGGGGGAGCAATCAGCCCCAGCATTTT. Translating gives CASFGGSNQPQHF.

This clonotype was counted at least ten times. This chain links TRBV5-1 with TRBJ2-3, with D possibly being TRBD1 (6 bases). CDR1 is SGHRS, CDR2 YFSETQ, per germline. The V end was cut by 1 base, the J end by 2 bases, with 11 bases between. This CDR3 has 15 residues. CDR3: CASSLPTGNTDTQYF. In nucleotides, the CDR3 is TGCGCCAGCAGCTTGCCTACAGGGAACACAGATACGCAGTATTTT.